This record looks at one TCR beta chain sequence and its context. Its specificity is unknown. The data belong to a study of T-cell reconstitution after alpha-beta-depleted transplantation in children. This sample's TCRbeta library carried unique molecular identifier barcodes. One entry per CDR3 protein results from TCRdb running MiXCR on the PCR reads. This table holds 700,000 to 950,000 distinct CDR3 sequences, less than 20% found once. The V end lost 6 bases, the J end lost 4 bases, and 13 bases lay between the germline ends. This CDR3 spans 15 amino acids. CDR1 SGHTA and CDR2 FQGTGA come from the germline V gene. Points from the study as a whole: About two months after transplant, alpha-beta T cells reportedly came from several hundred expanded graft clones. TCRbeta diversity was high at day 60 in some patients (a result of surviving recipient T cells and thymic progenitors). T-cell counts and diversity at one year following transplant were attributed mainly to newly produced T cells.

The material was PBMCs, mostly from graft donor cells, obtained 360 days after TCRalphabeta/CD19-depleted stem cell transplant. This clonotype originated in a male patient between 5 and 17 years old who had a stem cell transplant for acute lymphoblastic leukemia, so the T cells may come from the graft donor. The chain carries TRBV7-3 and TRBJ2-6; the D gene could be TRBD1 or TRBD2 (6 bases each). The CDR3 DNA reads as TGTGCCAGCAGTCCAATGGGGGGCGGGGCCAACGTCCTGACTTTC. Its translation: CASSPMGGGANVLTF.